This passage covers 3 T cell receptor beta chains from one sample sequenced in a study of monozygotic twins with inflammatory bowel disease. With the 5' RACE reads reprocessed, TCRdb shows one record per CDR3 protein and no DNA. The sample includes 300,000 to 400,000 distinct CDR3 sequences. Sequencing was performed on blood. These receptors originate from a human donor with ulcerative colitis or Crohn's disease, or a healthy co-twin of an affected twin (not recorded which).

The chain employs TRBV28 and TRBJ2-5; TCRdb lists TRBD2, though no DNA is available to test this call. Per the germline V gene, CDR1 is MDHEN and CDR2 is SYDVKM. The CDR3 is made up of 16 amino acids. The CDR3 sequence is CASSLWKREGGETQYF.

The chain employs TRBV29-1 and TRBJ1-2; with no DNA, the TCRdb D assignment of TRBD1 cannot be verified. The CDR3 is 11 amino acids. CDR1 is SQVTM and CDR2 is ANQGSEA in the germline V gene. The CDR3 protein is CSVPTGSGYTF.

The genes are TRBV6-5 and TRBJ2-1; there is no DNA to check the TCRdb D call of TRBD1. This CDR3 comprises 17 residues. Germline V gene lookup returns CDR1 MNHEY and CDR2 SVGAGI. The CDR3 reads CASSYSLAGAVYNEQFF.